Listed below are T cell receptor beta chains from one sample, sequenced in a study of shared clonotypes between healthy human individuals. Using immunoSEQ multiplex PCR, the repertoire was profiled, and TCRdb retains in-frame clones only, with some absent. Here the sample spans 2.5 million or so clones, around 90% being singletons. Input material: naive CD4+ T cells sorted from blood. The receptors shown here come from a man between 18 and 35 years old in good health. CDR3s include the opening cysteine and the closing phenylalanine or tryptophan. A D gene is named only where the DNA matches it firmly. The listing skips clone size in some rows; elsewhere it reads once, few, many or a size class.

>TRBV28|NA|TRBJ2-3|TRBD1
CASSFGPGQSTDTQYF
TGTGCCAGCAGTTTTGGTCCGGGACAGAGCACAGATACGCAGTATTTT
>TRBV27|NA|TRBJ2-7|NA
CASSTGPYEQYF
TGTGCCAGCAGTACAGGTCCCTACGAGCAGTACTTC
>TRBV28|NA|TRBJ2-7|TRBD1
CASSPAGRDRGYEQYF
TGTGCCAGCAGTCCTGCGGGAAGGGACAGGGGCTACGAGCAGTACTTC
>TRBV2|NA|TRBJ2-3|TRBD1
CASSGQSTDTQYF
TGTGCCAGCTCGGGACAGAGCACAGATACGCAGTATTTT
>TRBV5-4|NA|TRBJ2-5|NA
CASSLASRETQYF
TGTGCCAGCAGCTTAGCTAGCCGGGAGACCCAGTACTTC
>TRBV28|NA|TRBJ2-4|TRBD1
CASSWWTGQNIQYF
TGTGCCAGCAGTTGGTGGACAGGGCAAAACATTCAGTACTTC
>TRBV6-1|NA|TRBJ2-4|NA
CASSENGAGAKNIQYF
TGTGCCAGCAGTGAAAACGGGGCGGGAGCCAAAAACATTCAGTACTTC
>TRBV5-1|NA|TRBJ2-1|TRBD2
CASSSSGPWNEQFF
TGCGCCAGCAGCTCTAGCGGACCATGGAATGAGCAGTTCTTC
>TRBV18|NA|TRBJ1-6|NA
CASSLGDQDVSSPLHF
TGTGCCAGCTCCCTCGGGGATCAGGACGTAAGTTCACCCCTCCACTTT
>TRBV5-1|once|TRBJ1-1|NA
CASSSSPDLNTEAFF
TGCGCCAGCAGCTCGAGTCCAGATTTGAACACTGAAGCTTTCTTT
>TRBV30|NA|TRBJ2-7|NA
CACAVGEGEQYF
TGTGCCTGTGCCGTCGGGGAAGGCGAGCAGTACTTC
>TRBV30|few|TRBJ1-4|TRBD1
CAWSAQGLREKLFF
TGTGCCTGGAGTGCACAGGGGCTCCGTGAAAAACTGTTTTTT
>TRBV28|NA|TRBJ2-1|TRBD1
CASSGTGVNEQFF
TGTGCCAGCAGCGGGACAGGGGTGAATGAGCAGTTCTTC
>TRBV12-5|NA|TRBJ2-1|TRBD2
CASGWTSGSGSSYNEQFF
TGTGCTAGTGGTTGGACTAGCGGGAGTGGGAGCTCCTACAATGAGCAGTTCTTC
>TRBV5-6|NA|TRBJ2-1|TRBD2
CASSLFYSGRGNEQFF
TGTGCCAGCAGCTTGTTCTATAGCGGGAGGGGGAATGAGCAGTTCTTC
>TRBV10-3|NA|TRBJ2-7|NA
CAISGSTYEQYF
TGTGCCATCAGTGGTAGCACCTACGAGCAGTACTTC
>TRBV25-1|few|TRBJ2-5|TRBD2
CASSGGTSGSRETQYF
TGTGCCAGCAGTGGAGGGACTAGCGGGAGTAGGGAGACCCAGTACTTC
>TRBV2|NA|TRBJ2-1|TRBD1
CASASSRTGGNNEQFF
TGTGCCAGCGCAAGCTCAAGGACAGGGGGAAACAATGAGCAGTTCTTC
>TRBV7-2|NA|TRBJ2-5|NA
CASSLELQETQYF
TGTGCCAGCAGCTTAGAACTCCAAGAGACCCAGTACTTC
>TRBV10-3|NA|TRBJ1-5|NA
CAISEQGHPQPQHF
TGTGCCATCAGTGAGCAGGGGCACCCTCAGCCCCAGCATTTT
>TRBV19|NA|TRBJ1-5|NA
CASRDHTGSSNQPQHF
TGTGCCAGTAGAGACCACACCGGGTCTAGCAATCAGCCCCAGCATTTT
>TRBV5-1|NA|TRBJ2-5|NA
CASSLGQSLAAQETQYF
TGCGCCAGCAGCTTGGGGCAGTCTTTGGCCGCACAAGAGACCCAGTACTTC
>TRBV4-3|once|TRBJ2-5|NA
CASSQGMGLGEETQYF
TGCGCCAGCAGCCAAGGCATGGGGCTGGGGGAAGAGACCCAGTACTTC
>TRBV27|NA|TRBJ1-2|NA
CASSFLLGGKGRHGYTF
TGTGCCAGCAGTTTTCTTCTGGGGGGGAAGGGGAGGCATGGCTACACCTTC
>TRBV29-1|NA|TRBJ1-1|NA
CSVQQGGGTEAFF
TGCAGCGTGCAACAGGGCGGAGGCACTGAAGCTTTCTTT
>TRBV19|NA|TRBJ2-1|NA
CASRFFGEQFF
TGTGCCAGTAGGTTTTTTGGTGAGCAGTTCTTC
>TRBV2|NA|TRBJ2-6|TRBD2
CASSETGGRTVLTF
TGTGCCAGCAGTGAAACGGGGGGGCGCACCGTCCTGACTTTC
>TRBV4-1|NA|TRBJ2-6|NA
CASSQGDLGGANVLTF
TGCGCCAGCAGCCAAGGGGACCTCGGGGGGGCCAACGTCCTGACTTTC
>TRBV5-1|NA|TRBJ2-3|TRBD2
CASSRTGLAGAEDTQYF
TGCGCCAGCAGCAGAACGGGACTAGCGGGAGCTGAAGATACGCAGTATTTT
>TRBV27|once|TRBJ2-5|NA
CASSFERRETQYF
TGTGCCAGCAGTTTTGAGCGCCGAGAGACCCAGTACTTC
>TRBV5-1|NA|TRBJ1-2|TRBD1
CASSLEPGGSDGYTF
TGCGCCAGCAGCTTGGAGCCAGGGGGGTCTGATGGCTACACCTTC
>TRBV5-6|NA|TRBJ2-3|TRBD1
CASSLRTGYTQYF
TGTGCCAGCAGCTTACGGACAGGCTATACGCAGTATTTT